This T cell receptor (beta chain) was profiled in a study of T cells after yellow fever vaccination. TCRdb fed the 5' RACE reads into MiXCR, producing one record per CDR3 protein. This table has around 300,000 distinct CDR3 sequences, approximately 4.5% appearing once. Deletions cut 0 bases from V and 4 bases from J, with 15 bases between. Germline CDR1 is MNHEY and CDR2 is SVGEGT. This CDR3 is 17 amino acids long. This clonotype was found many times. The sequenced sample was PBMCs, obtained 15 days after the yellow fever booster vaccination. The receptor comes from a man between 18 and 35 years old who received the YFV17D yellow fever vaccine. This chain uses TRBV6-2 or TRBV6-3 with TRBJ2-2, with D uncertain. CDR3 DNA sequence: TGTGCCAGCAGTTACTCCCTCACATGGGCGAGCACCGGGGAGCTGTTTTTT. Encoded protein: CASSYSLTWASTGELFF.